This paragraph reports one TCR beta chain. TCRdb used MiXCR to reprocess the RT-PCR reads, holding one entry per CDR3 protein. The sample has 70,000 or so distinct CDR3 sequences, about a quarter seen once. The sample is drawn from a study of patients and donors after allogeneic stem cell transplantation. Looked up from germline, CDR1 is ENHRY and CDR2 is SYGVKD. The V end was cut by 4 bases, the J end by 2 bases, with 13 bases between. CDR3 size: 15 residues. Sequencing was carried out using blood, either unsorted or a sorted T cell fraction (not recorded which). This sequence joins TRBV10-3 and TRBJ2-3; tentative D call: TRBD2 (5 bases). The origin of this receptor is a human donor who was either an allogeneic HSCT recipient or a stem cell or donor lymphocyte infusion donor (not recorded which). It is not recorded whose cells these are; they may come from a transplant donor. This chain's CDR3 is CAISGTGNITDTQYF. CDR3 sequence (DNA): TGTGCCATCAGTGGGACCGGGAACATCACAGATACGCAGTATTTT.